This T cell receptor (beta chain) was retrieved from a study of blood T cell repertoires in COVID-19. Study-level information: Specimens from acute and convalescent COVID-19 originated in the United States, Italy and Spain.

Per the germline V gene, CDR1 is KGHDR and CDR2 is SFDVKD. The CDR3 runs to 13 residues. V lost 3 bases to trimming and J lost 2 bases, with 5 bases between them. In the study's own analysis: Scientists estimated how many nucleated cells there were by amplifying reference gene primers. Assay used: immunoSEQ multiplex PCR; TCRdb lists only in-frame clones, some missing. V, J and clone size derive from that table, while D and trimming were established from the DNA sequence. The sample has fewer than 300,000 clones; over 75% are singletons. The sequence came from a human donor in a cohort sampled during active COVID-19. Sequencing was done on a sample of peripheral blood. The V call is TRBV24-1, the J call TRBJ2-3; no definite D call. The CDR3 nucleotides read TGTGCCACCAGTGATCCTATCACAGATACGCAGTATTTT. It codes for CATSDPITDTQYF.